This TCR beta chain was captured by sequencing in a study of cytomegalovirus exposure and HLA in healthy donors. Study-wide results and caveats: First-cohort TCR clusters were later found to tend to co-occur in the 120 validation repertoires. Through in vitro validation, three CMV-associated chains were shown to be specific for CMV antigens.

The method was immunoSEQ multiplex PCR; TCRdb's version includes in-frame clones alone and lacks a portion of them. Of 150,000 to 180,000 clones in the sample, roughly 84% were seen once. On this clone: Antigen specificity is unknown.

V was cut by 0 bases and J by 7 bases, with 7 bases left in between. This CDR3 contains 12 residues. From germline, CDR1 is GTSNPN and CDR2 SVGIG (reference sequence). J is TRBJ1-5 and V is TRBV30, with D tentatively TRBD1 (5 bases). Sequencing used PBMCs. This TCR was sampled from a human donor in good health. The CDR3 nucleotides are TGTGCCTGGAGTGTTCAGGGACAGCCCCAGCATTTT. It yields the protein CAWSVQGQPQHF. Drawing the rest from reference TRBV30 and TRBJ1-5, the complete variable domain is SQTIHQWPATLVQPVGSPLSLECTVEGTSNPNLYWYRQAAGRGLQLLFYSVGIGQISSEVPQNLSASRPQDRQFILSSKKLLLSDSGFYLCAWSVQGQPQHFGDGTRLSIL.